What follows describes a single T cell receptor beta chain. The CDR3 is 13 amino acids. The germline V and J ends were trimmed by 8 bases and 2 bases, with 9 bases remaining between them. CDR1 is KGHDR and CDR2 is SFDVKD in the germline V gene. Noted time point: blood from clinic visit 5 months post-surgery; TSC patient then seizure free. Surgery cases with the highest brain T cell transcript signatures were chosen for sequencing. Sequenced by immunoSEQ multiplex PCR; TCRdb stores in-frame clones only, minus some. The repertoire holds about 340,000 clones, with approximately 93% as singletons. This entry is derived from a study of brain T cells in children with intractable seizures.

This chain links TRBV24-1 with TRBJ2-1, with no clear D. This TCR derives from a boy in the first two years of life with tuberous sclerosis and intractable seizures. The starting material was peripheral blood, obtained more than 4 months after surgery. The CDR3 nucleotides are TGTGCCACCACCGGCGCAACCTACAATGAGCAGTTCTTC. Encoded protein: CATTGATYNEQFF.